This is a list of T cell receptor beta chains from one sample in a study of shared clonotypes between healthy human individuals. Using immunoSEQ multiplex PCR, the repertoire was profiled, and TCRdb retains in-frame clones only, with some absent. The sample consists of 2 million to 2.5 million clones, about 94% of them appearing once. What was sequenced was naive CD4+ T cells sorted from blood. The receptor set was obtained from a young man in good health. Both conserved end residues are trimmed from each CDR3. The order of the fields is clone size, V gene, J gene, CDR3 protein. Size tells how often a clone was seen (once, few, many) or the class of an expanded clone, and some rows leave it out.

>-|TRBV9|TRBJ2-5
ASSPTGIETQY
>-|TRBV19|TRBJ2-7
ASTEFPRDRDSEQY
>-|TRBV28|TRBJ1-6
ASSFDRTNSPLH
>-|TRBV5-1|TRBJ2-7
ASSLEGTGFGEQY
>once|TRBV19|TRBJ1-6
ASKTGQGENSPLH
>-|TRBV9|TRBJ1-1
ASSVVGTGGKEAF
>-|TRBV2|TRBJ2-7
ASSASGTGGISYEQY
>-|TRBV5-1|TRBJ2-3
ASSTPTDTQY
>few|TRBV6-4|TRBJ2-5
ASTRQGLKTQY
>-|TRBV7-2|TRBJ1-5
ASSLGRGNQPQH
>-|TRBV19|TRBJ2-3
ASSIGGSSDTQY
>-|TRBV5-1|TRBJ2-7
ASSLAGDYTYEQY
>-|TRBV4-1|TRBJ2-5
ASSQVSGGYQETQY
>-|TRBV2|TRBJ1-2
ASSGGTGYGYT
>once|TRBV28|TRBJ1-2
ASSLYPGGYT
>-|TRBV30|TRBJ1-2
AWIEGSLYGYT
>once|TRBV29-1|TRBJ2-7
SVSSTGTEQY
>-|TRBV5-3|TRBJ2-3
ARSIPTSGDTDTQY
>-|TRBV28|TRBJ1-5
ASSAGQAGNQPQH
>-|TRBV10-3|TRBJ1-2
AISAGRDGGYT
>once|TRBV6-5|TRBJ1-6
ASSYSASPLH
>-|TRBV2|-
ASTSRVSYEQY
>-|TRBV27|TRBJ1-3
ASQGTNGNTIY
>few|TRBV11-2|TRBJ2-7
ASSLGPGQAVLEQY
>-|TRBV9|TRBJ2-1
ASSVGEGKEQF
>-|TRBV18|TRBJ1-1
ASSPPGGMNTEAF
>-|TRBV4-1|TRBJ2-1
ASSQDADSSSYNEQF
>-|TRBV10-2|TRBJ2-3
ASKGSTDTQY
>-|TRBV10-2|TRBJ2-1
ASRSSGGGNEQF
>-|TRBV30|TRBJ1-1
AWSTKREAF
>-|TRBV10-3|TRBJ2-2
AIRRGNPGELF
>-|TRBV28|TRBJ1-5
ASSSGGSNQPQH
>-|TRBV2|TRBJ2-7
ASRVTGAYEQY
>once|TRBV19|TRBJ2-5
ASSSGGPQETQY
>-|TRBV5-1|TRBJ1-6
ASSLDSRNSPLH
>-|TRBV11-2|TRBJ1-6
ASSLALDGSPLH
>-|TRBV5-1|TRBJ2-7
ASSPASGSSYEQY
>-|TRBV6-6|TRBJ1-2
ASTVDPNYGYT
>-|TRBV6-5|TRBJ1-1
ATSRGRDTEAF
>once|TRBV4-1|TRBJ2-7
ASSQVRGPSEGEQY
>-|TRBV2|TRBJ2-1
ASGDRDNEQF
>-|TRBV7-2|TRBJ2-7
ASSQNRISYEQY
>-|TRBV28|TRBJ2-7
ASGGSVSSYEQY
>-|TRBV29-1|TRBJ2-1
SVDRGGPNNEQF
>once|TRBV4-3|TRBJ2-3
ASSQDLSGGPTDTQY
>-|TRBV7-8|TRBJ2-7
ASSPSPDRGASDLVYHEQY
>-|TRBV14|TRBJ2-5
ASSGGLQETQY
>-|TRBV7-3|TRBJ2-7
ASSSDGGTHEQY
>-|TRBV5-1|TRBJ1-5
ASSLDRLNQPQH
>once|TRBV6-1|TRBJ1-6
ASSERSSYNSPLH
>-|TRBV13|TRBJ2-4
ASSWGPSGRAKNIQY
>-|TRBV5-1|TRBJ1-4
ASSYGTGIATNEKLF
>-|TRBV2|TRBJ1-2
ASSGQGQGYGYT
>once|TRBV4-1|TRBJ2-5
ASSQGRGGETQY
>-|TRBV11-2|TRBJ1-2
ASSPLTGKGYT